Reported below is one T cell receptor (beta chain). Its antigen is not identified. The V and J ends lost 0 bases and 3 bases respectively, with 9 bases between them. Germline V gives CDR1 MNHNS, CDR2 SASEGT. This CDR3 comprises 15 residues. This sample was taken from a study of cytomegalovirus exposure and HLA in healthy donors. PCR primers comprised 60 Vbeta and 13 Jbeta primers. Generated by immunoSEQ multiplex PCR, the TCRdb table keeps only in-frame clones and is missing some. The data show over 150,000 clones, around 80% seen once. The study, taken as a whole, reports: Most of the CMV-associated TCR beta chains (in a later analysis) appeared to be HLA-restricted.

The TCR was taken from a woman aged 45-65 years in good health and CMV-seropositive. The chain is built from TRBV6-1 and TRBJ1-5, with D unresolved. Sample: PBMCs. In nucleotides, the CDR3 is TGTGCCAGCAGTGAAGCGCCGGGGTTCAATCAGCCCCAGCATTTT. It encodes CASSEAPGFNQPQHF.